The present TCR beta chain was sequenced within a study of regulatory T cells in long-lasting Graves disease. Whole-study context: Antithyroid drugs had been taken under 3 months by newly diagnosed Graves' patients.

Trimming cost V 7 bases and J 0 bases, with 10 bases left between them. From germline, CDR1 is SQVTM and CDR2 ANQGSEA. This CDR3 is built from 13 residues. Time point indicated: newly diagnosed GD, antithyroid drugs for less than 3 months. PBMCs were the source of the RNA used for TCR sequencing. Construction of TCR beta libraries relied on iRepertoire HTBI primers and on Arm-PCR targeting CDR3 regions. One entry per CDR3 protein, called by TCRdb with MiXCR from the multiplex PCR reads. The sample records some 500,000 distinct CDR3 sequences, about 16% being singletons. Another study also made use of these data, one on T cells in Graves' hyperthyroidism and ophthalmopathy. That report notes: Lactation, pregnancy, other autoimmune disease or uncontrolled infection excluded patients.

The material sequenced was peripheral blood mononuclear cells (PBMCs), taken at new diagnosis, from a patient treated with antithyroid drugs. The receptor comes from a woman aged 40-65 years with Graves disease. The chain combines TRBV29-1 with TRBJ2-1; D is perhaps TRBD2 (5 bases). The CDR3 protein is CSGGESSYNEQFF. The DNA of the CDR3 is TGCAGCGGGGGAGAGAGCTCCTACAATGAGCAGTTCTTC.